This is a list of T cell receptor beta chains from one sample in a study of shared clonotypes between healthy human individuals. Sequencing used immunoSEQ multiplex PCR; TCRdb keeps in-frame clones, though not all of them. Altogether about 1.1 million clones are present, 70% to 80% being singletons, with the ten largest covering 0.5% to 0.65%. The sequenced sample consisted of memory CD4+ T cells from PBMCs. These receptors all come from a man between 18 and 29 years old in good health. Some clones in this sample may be carry-over from other donors' samples. Both conserved end residues are part of each CDR3. D genes are given only for firm matches. Size tells how often a clone was seen (once, few, many) or the class of an expanded clone, and some rows leave it out.

cdr3_nt: TGTGCCAGCAGTTTAAGCGATAAATTCCCCCCAGATACGCAGTATTTT
cdr3_aa: CASSLSDKFPPDTQYF
j_call: TRBJ2-3
clone_size: -
d_call: -
v_call: TRBV27

cdr3_nt: TGCGCCAGCAGCCAATTTACTAGCAGCGGGGTTAATACGCAGTATTTT
cdr3_aa: CASSQFTSSGVNTQYF
j_call: TRBJ2-3
clone_size: -
d_call: TRBD2
v_call: TRBV4-1

cdr3_nt: TGTGCCAGCAGCTATAACAGGGGGTTTGGCTACACCTTC
cdr3_aa: CASSYNRGFGYTF
j_call: TRBJ1-2
clone_size: -
d_call: TRBD1
v_call: TRBV7-2

cdr3_nt: TGTGCCAGCAGTCCCTGGGGCCCCAGGCGGACTGAAGCTTTCTTT
cdr3_aa: CASSPWGPRRTEAFF
j_call: TRBJ1-1
clone_size: -
d_call: -
v_call: TRBV6-1

cdr3_nt: TGTGCCAGCAGCCAGGATTTGACTAGCGGGAACACCGGGGAGCTGTTTTTT
cdr3_aa: CASSQDLTSGNTGELFF
j_call: TRBJ2-2
clone_size: -
d_call: TRBD2
v_call: TRBV4-2

cdr3_nt: TGTGCCAGCAGCGTAGAGGCGGGAGGGCCGGGTGAGCAGTTCTTC
cdr3_aa: CASSVEAGGPGEQFF
j_call: TRBJ2-1
clone_size: -
d_call: TRBD2
v_call: TRBV9

cdr3_nt: TGCGCCAGCAGCTTGGGGGCTAGTGGAGAAGAGACCCAGTACTTC
cdr3_aa: CASSLGASGEETQYF
j_call: TRBJ2-5
clone_size: -
d_call: -
v_call: TRBV5-1

cdr3_nt: TGTGCCAGCAGCCCCGGACAGGGGAGGAGGAAAGCTTTCTTT
cdr3_aa: CASSPGQGRRKAFF
j_call: TRBJ1-1
clone_size: -
d_call: TRBD1
v_call: TRBV7-2

cdr3_nt: TGTGCCAGTACAATCGGCTACTTCAGCGATACGCAGTATTTT
cdr3_aa: CASTIGYFSDTQYF
j_call: TRBJ2-3
clone_size: -
d_call: -
v_call: TRBV19

cdr3_nt: TGTGCCAGCTCTTTGGCGGGAAGGCCCCGCTACGAGCAGTACTTC
cdr3_aa: CASSLAGRPRYEQYF
j_call: TRBJ2-7
clone_size: -
d_call: -
v_call: TRBV27

cdr3_nt: TGTGCCTGCGACGGACTCAGGGGGTTTGAAGCTTTCTTT
cdr3_aa: CACDGLRGFEAFF
j_call: TRBJ1-1
clone_size: -
d_call: TRBD1
v_call: TRBV30

cdr3_nt: TGTGCCGGAGCCCAAACCGGGACAGGGGCCACCGGGGAGCTGTTTTTT
cdr3_aa: CAGAQTGTGATGELFF
j_call: TRBJ2-2
clone_size: -
d_call: TRBD1
v_call: TRBV7-9

cdr3_nt: TGCAGCGTTCATCCTGAGGGGACTAGCGGGAGGGTAAATGAGCAGTTCTTC
cdr3_aa: CSVHPEGTSGRVNEQFF
j_call: TRBJ2-1
clone_size: -
d_call: TRBD2
v_call: TRBV29-1

cdr3_nt: TGCGCCAGCAGCGTGATAGCGAATGACAATGAGCAGTTCTTC
cdr3_aa: CASSVIANDNEQFF
j_call: TRBJ2-1
clone_size: -
d_call: -
v_call: TRBV5-1

cdr3_nt: TGTGCCAGCAGCTTAGGACCGCGGGAGACCCAGTACTTC
cdr3_aa: CASSLGPRETQYF
j_call: TRBJ2-5
clone_size: -
d_call: -
v_call: TRBV7-2

cdr3_nt: TGTGCCAGCAGACTACAGGGGGCTGGGTATGGCTACACCTTC
cdr3_aa: CASRLQGAGYGYTF
j_call: TRBJ1-2
clone_size: -
d_call: TRBD1
v_call: TRBV28

cdr3_nt: TGTGCCAGCAGCTTTGGGACAGGGGGACCTCTCGAGCAGTACTTC
cdr3_aa: CASSFGTGGPLEQYF
j_call: TRBJ2-7
clone_size: -
d_call: TRBD1
v_call: TRBV7-2

cdr3_nt: TGTGCCAGCAGCCACAGCGGGGGAGGTAGCTACGAGCAGTACTTC
cdr3_aa: CASSHSGGGSYEQYF
j_call: TRBJ2-7
clone_size: -
d_call: TRBD2
v_call: TRBV11-2

cdr3_nt: TGTGCCAGCAGCCGCCGGGGGGGAGGCGATTATGGCTACACCTTC
cdr3_aa: CASSRRGGGDYGYTF
j_call: TRBJ1-2
clone_size: -
d_call: -
v_call: TRBV28

cdr3_nt: TGTGCCAGCAGCTGGGGCCTCTTCGGCGAGCAGTACTTC
cdr3_aa: CASSWGLFGEQYF
j_call: TRBJ2-7
clone_size: few
d_call: -
v_call: TRBV7-9

cdr3_nt: TGTGCCAGCTTCACTCAGGGGGCGCCTCTGGGAGGCTACACCTTC
cdr3_aa: CASFTQGAPLGGYTF
j_call: TRBJ1-2
clone_size: -
d_call: TRBD1
v_call: TRBV28

cdr3_nt: TGTGCCACCAGCAGAGATGGGCTGGCGTACAATGAGCAGTTCTTC
cdr3_aa: CATSRDGLAYNEQFF
j_call: TRBJ2-1
clone_size: -
d_call: -
v_call: TRBV15

cdr3_nt: TGCGCCAGCACCTCTATAGCGGGAGGGCACAATGAGCAGTTCTTC
cdr3_aa: CASTSIAGGHNEQFF
j_call: TRBJ2-1
clone_size: -
d_call: TRBD2
v_call: TRBV5-1

cdr3_nt: TGTGCCAGCAGTGATGGGGGGCGTTGGGAGCAGTACTTC
cdr3_aa: CASSDGGRWEQYF
j_call: TRBJ2-7
clone_size: -
d_call: -
v_call: TRBV25-1

cdr3_nt: TGTGCCAGCAGCCCCCCCAGTCAAGAGACCCAGTACTTC
cdr3_aa: CASSPPSQETQYF
j_call: TRBJ2-5
clone_size: -
d_call: -
v_call: TRBV11-2

cdr3_nt: TGTGCCAGTAGCAACCCTGGACAGCGAGACAATCAGCCCCAGCATTTT
cdr3_aa: CASSNPGQRDNQPQHF
j_call: TRBJ1-5
clone_size: -
d_call: -
v_call: TRBV19

cdr3_nt: TGTGCCAGCAGCTCCTTGGGCAGGGGGACCTACAATGAGCAGTTCTTC
cdr3_aa: CASSSLGRGTYNEQFF
j_call: TRBJ2-1
clone_size: once
d_call: TRBD1
v_call: TRBV11-1